A single sample is the source of the 25 T cell receptor beta chains below, sequenced in a study of T cell responses to AZD1222 COVID-19 vaccine. Clones were read by immunoSEQ multiplex PCR, and TCRdb kept only the in-frame ones, dropping some. The sample contains roughly 70,000 clones, approximately 90% of which appear only once. Sequences were derived from peripheral blood, sampled 28 days after the second AZD1222 dose. These receptor sequences come from an adult who received the AZD1222 COVID-19 vaccine.

The chain employs TRBV5-1 and TRBJ2-1; 11 nucleotides agree with TRBD2. Germline CDR1 is SGHRS and CDR2 is YFSETQ. CDR3 length: 16 residues. The J segment lost 9 bases and the V segment lost 0 bases, leaving 8 bases of the junction unmatched. The CDR3 sequence is CASSLAGLAGGIEQFF. CDR3 coding DNA: TGCGCCAGCAGCTTGGCCGGTCTAGCGGGAGGTATTGAGCAGTTCTTC. The full variable domain, rest sourced from reference TRBV5-1 and TRBJ2-1, is KAGVTQTPRYLIKTRGQQVTLSCSPISGHRSVSWYQQTPGQGLQFLFEYFSETQRNKGNFPGRFSGRQFSNSRSEMNVSTLELGDSALYLCASSLAGLAGGIEQFFGPGTRLTVL.

This chain connects TRBV25-1 to TRBJ2-7; 9 bases agree with TRBD2. The V segment lost 10 bases and the J segment 1 base; nucleotides outside the gene matches: 5. The CDR3 sequence is 13 residues long. The germline V gene encodes CDR1 MGHDK and CDR2 SYGVNS. CDR3 sequence (DNA): TGTGCCACCCATAGCGGGAGTTCCTACGAGCAGTACTTC. This translates into CATHSGSSYEQYF.

CDR3 sequence reads: CASSLSVSGTDTQYF. The CDR3 DNA is TGCGCCAGCAGCTTGTCAGTATCTGGCACAGATACGCAGTATTTT. V usage is TRBV5-1 and J usage is TRBJ2-3; D unresolved. V lost 1 base and J 1 base, leaving 10 bases between the germline ends. The V gene's germline CDR1 is SGHRS and CDR2 YFSETQ. The CDR3 consists of 15 residues.

The chain couples TRBV11-1 to TRBJ2-6; D call uncertain. CDR1 and CDR2 (germline): SGHAT, FQDESV (reference sequence). V was clipped by 2 bases and J by 1 base, with 6 bases between them. The CDR3 loop spans 15 amino acids. The CDR3 loop is CASSLMGSGANVLTF. DNA for the CDR3: TGTGCCAGCAGCTTAATGGGGTCTGGGGCCAACGTCCTGACTTTC.

V and J are TRBV5-1 and TRBJ1-4, with 7 bases aligning to TRBD1. CDR1 and CDR2 (germline): SGHRS, YFSETQ. The length of the CDR3 is 15 residues. V shed 4 bases, J shed 2 bases, and the junction held 5 bases outside the gene matches. CDR3 region: CASSADRVTNEKLFF. The CDR3 DNA follows: TGCGCCAGCAGCGCAGACAGGGTGACTAATGAAAAACTGTTTTTT.

This chain joins TRBV7-9 and TRBJ2-3; no reliable D call. CDR1 and CDR2 from the germline V gene are SEHNR and FQNEAQ (reference sequence). This CDR3 has 14 amino acids. Trimming took 7 bases from V and 2 from J, leaving 13 bases between them. The CDR3 here is CASMRQMVTDTQYF. CDR3 DNA: TGTGCCAGCATGAGGCAGATGGTCACAGATACGCAGTATTTT.

This chain joins TRBV6-5 and TRBJ2-6; no reliable D call. The germline V gene encodes CDR1 MNHEY and CDR2 SVGAGI. V was trimmed by 0 bases and J by 4 bases, leaving 10 bases between them. There are 16 residues in the CDR3. In nucleotides, the CDR3 is TGTGCCAGCAGTTACTCAATTCTTGTGGGGGCCAACGTCCTGACTTTC. It yields the protein CASSYSILVGANVLTF.

The V gene is TRBV29-1, the J gene TRBJ1-1, with D possibly being TRBD1 (6 bases). This CDR3 is 14 amino acids long. Trimming removed 6 bases from V and 0 bases from J, with 14 bases in between. In germline, CDR1 is SQVTM, CDR2 ANQGSEA. The CDR3 here is CSVEQTGLNTEAFF. The CDR3 DNA is TGCAGCGTGGAGCAAACAGGGTTGAACACTGAAGCTTTCTTT. Filled out from reference TRBV29-1 and TRBJ1-1, the complete variable domain reads SAVISQKPSRDICQRGTSLTIQCQVDSQVTMMFWYRQQPGQSLTLIATANQGSEATYESGFVIDKFPISRPNLTFSTLTVSNMSPEDSSIYLCSVEQTGLNTEAFFGQGTRLTVV.

The chain recombines TRBV4-1 with TRBJ2-4, with D possibly matching TRBD1 (7 bases). The ends were cut back, 1 base at V and 4 bases at J, with 14 bases in the middle. This CDR3 contains 16 residues. Per the germline V gene, CDR1 is MGHRA and CDR2 is YSYEKL. The CDR3 spells CASSQGRGRTKNIQYF. The CDR3, as DNA: TGCGCCAGCAGCCAAGGGAGGGGGCGAACTAAAAACATTCAGTACTTC.

The chain is built from TRBV18 and TRBJ2-1; D may be TRBD1 or TRBD2 (5 bases each). There are 14 residues in the CDR3. Deletions cut 2 bases from V and 0 bases from J, with 5 bases between. The germline CDR1 and CDR2 sequences are KGHSH and LQKENI. CDR3 region: CASSPGGSYNEQFF. The CDR3 coding sequence is TGTGCCAGCTCACCAGGGGGCTCCTACAATGAGCAGTTCTTC.

The chain combines TRBV7-2 with TRBJ1-1, with D unclear. This CDR3 has 15 residues. The V and J ends lost 0 bases and 4 bases respectively, with 12 bases between them. Germline V gene data show CDR1 as SGHTA and CDR2 as FQGNSA. The CDR3 nucleotides read TGTGCCAGCAGCTTAGCGAAGGGTTTGGGCACTGAAGCTTTCTTT. Translated, it gives CASSLAKGLGTEAFF.

The chain links TRBV4-2 to TRBJ2-5; unclear D gene. Germline V gene lookup returns CDR1 LGHNA and CDR2 YNFKEQ. This CDR3 contains 18 residues. Deletions cut 1 base from V and 3 bases from J, with 21 bases between. The CDR3 region has the DNA TGTGCCAGCAGCCAAGGACTCAGTAGGCAGGACCTCAAAGAGACCCAGTACTTC. Its protein product is CASSQGLSRQDLKETQYF.

The rearrangement links TRBV7-3 to TRBJ2-1, with 9 bases lining up with TRBD2. Germline V lookup: CDR1 SGHTA, CDR2 FQGTGA. The CDR3 consists of 17 residues. The trim removed 6 bases at V and 2 bases at J, leaving 11 bases unmatched. The CDR3 spells CASSPRLADRTYNEQFF. The DNA of the CDR3 is TGTGCCAGCAGTCCCCGACTAGCGGACCGCACCTACAATGAGCAGTTCTTC.

This clone has only one observation. The chain uses TRBV10-1 and TRBJ1-5, with D tentatively TRBD1 (5 bases). Germline CDR1 is WNHNN and CDR2 is SYGVQD (reference sequence). The CDR3 has 16 residues. V was clipped by 10 bases and J by 0 bases, with 19 bases between them. The CDR3 reads CATIEGTEVSNQPQHF. DNA of the CDR3: TGCGCCACCATTGAAGGGACGGAGGTTAGCAATCAGCCCCAGCATTTT.

This chain joins TRBV27 and TRBJ2-7; D gene unclear. V dropped 8 bases and J dropped 4 bases, with 15 bases sitting between them. This CDR3 spans 13 amino acids. Germline V lookup: CDR1 MNHEY, CDR2 SMNVEV (reference sequence). The CDR3 protein is CASSSPQTYEQYF. CDR3 in DNA: TGTGCCAGCTCCTCCCCGCAGACGTACGAGCAGTACTTC.

The chain uses TRBV11-2 and TRBJ1-3; D uncertain. The CDR3 length is 13 residues. V was trimmed by 3 bases and J by 7 bases, leaving 10 bases between them. The germline CDR1 and CDR2 sequences are SGHAT and FQNNGV. The CDR3 coding sequence is TGTGCCAGCAGCTTGGGCCCCCTTAACACCATATATTTT. Protein product: CASSLGPLNTIYF. Together with reference TRBV11-2 and TRBJ1-3, the CDR3 gives the full variable domain: EAGVAQSPRYKIIEKRQSVAFWCNPISGHATLYWYQQILGQGPKLLIQFQNNGVVDDSQLPKDRFSAERLKGVDSTLKIQPAKLEDSAVYLCASSLGPLNTIYFGEGSWLTVV.

The rearrangement links TRBV19 to TRBJ1-5, with TRBD1 matching 7 bases. CDR1 and CDR2 from the germline V gene are LNHDA and SQIVND (reference sequence). V lost 5 bases, J lost 0 bases, and 4 bases stayed unmatched. The CDR3 loop spans 15 amino acids. The CDR3 bases are TGTGCCAGTAGTTTCGGGACAGCTAGCAATCAGCCCCAGCATTTT. Translated: CASSFGTASNQPQHF.

The genes are TRBV18 and TRBJ2-2; D may be TRBD2 (5 bases). Germline V gene sequence: CDR1 KGHSH, CDR2 LQKENI. V shed 3 bases and J shed 6 bases, with 14 bases lying between them. The CDR3 extends over 15 amino acids. For the CDR3, the DNA is TGTGCCAGCTCACCTGCGTGGGAGAGGCCCGGGGAGCTGTTTTTT. As protein: CASSPAWERPGELFF.

The V call is TRBV6-2 or TRBV6-3, the J call TRBJ1-5; D ambiguous. The CDR3 covers 15 residues. Germline assignment: CDR1 MNHEY and CDR2 SVGEGT. V dropped 5 bases and J dropped 7 bases, with 18 bases sitting between them. Here the CDR3 DNA reads TGTGCCAGCAGTGCCTCGAAGTCCCCGGGCCAGCCCCAGCATTTT. Residues: CASSASKSPGQPQHF.

The V call is TRBV12-3 or TRBV12-4, the J call TRBJ1-2; D gene ambiguous. Deletions cut 2 bases from V and 8 bases from J, with 12 bases between. The CDR3 has 13 residues. For the CDR3, the DNA is TGTGCCAGCAGTTTAATGTGGGTCGGCGGCTACACCTTC. This translates into CASSLMWVGGYTF.

V gene TRBV4-2 combines with J gene TRBJ2-3; 9 bases align to TRBD2. The V gene's germline CDR1 is LGHNA and CDR2 YNFKEQ. V dropped 1 base and J dropped 2; count of bases not matched to a gene: 10. The CDR3 length is 18 residues. In DNA, the CDR3 is TGTGCCAGCAGCCAAGGGATTGGTGCGGGAGGGCCCACAGATACGCAGTATTTT. Translating gives CASSQGIGAGGPTDTQYF.

This chain joins TRBV9 and TRBJ2-1; 8 nucleotides agree with TRBD2. V trimming: 0 bases; J trimming: 8 bases; junction bases outside the gene matches: 10. Germline V gene sequence: CDR1 SGDLS, CDR2 YYNGEE. This CDR3 spans 16 amino acids. This CDR3 reads CASSVGPRGGDDEQFF. The DNA of the CDR3 is TGTGCCAGCAGCGTAGGCCCTCGGGGGGGGGACGATGAGCAGTTCTTC.

The chain couples TRBV3-1 (or the pseudogene TRBV3-2) to TRBJ2-7, with TRBD2 as a possible D gene (7 bases). Between the trimmed V and J ends, which lost 4 bases and 6 bases, there was a span of 13 bases. Germline values: CDR1 LGHDT, CDR2 YNNKEL (reference sequence). This CDR3 contains 13 residues. The CDR3 reads CASSLVGGGEQYF. In DNA form, the CDR3 reads TGTGCCAGCAGCCTCGTAGGGGGGGGCGAGCAGTACTTC.

The chain employs TRBV10-3 and TRBJ2-1; 12 bases agree with TRBD2. CDR3 length: 19 residues. Germline V lookup: CDR1 ENHRY, CDR2 SYGVKD. J lost 9 bases, V lost 6 bases, and 21 bases had no gene match. The CDR3 spells CAISPKHPRELAGGGEQFF. The CDR3 coding sequence is TGTGCCATCAGCCCCAAACACCCCCGAGAACTAGCGGGAGGAGGTGAGCAGTTCTTC.

A few counts support this clone. The J gene is TRBJ2-1, the V gene TRBV24-1; 12 bases are shared with TRBD2. In germline, CDR1 is KGHDR, CDR2 SFDVKD. V shed 6 bases, J shed 7 bases, and the junction held 6 bases outside the gene matches. There are 15 residues in the CDR3. The CDR3 coding sequence is TGTGCCACCAGTCAAGGACTAGCGGGAAAGAATGAGCAGTTCTTC. This codes for CATSQGLAGKNEQFF.